A selection of T cell receptor beta chains follows, all from one sample in a study of T-cell reconstitution after alpha-beta-depleted transplantation in children. MiXCR, applied by TCRdb to the PCR reads, yields one record per CDR3 protein. The sample includes about 480,000 distinct CDR3 sequences, roughly an eighth of them seen just once. The sequenced sample was PBMCs from the stem cell graft donor, obtained from the stem cell graft. The receptors were gathered from a human donor who donated a stem cell graft to a child with combined immunodeficiency. Both conserved end residues are part of each CDR3. Clone size is given for some rows only: seen once, a few or many times, or a class if the clone is expanded.

V,J,size,CDR3
TRBV7-6,TRBJ2-1,-,CASSITLGAYNEQFF
TRBV6-1,TRBJ2-7,-,CASRQWLHQTDYEQYF
TRBV20-1,TRBJ2-1,-,CCASRLAGESYNEQFF
TRBV21-1,TRBJ2-7,once,CASSKRPPAFYEQYF
TRBV24-1,TRBJ2-2,few,CATGGQGFTGELFF
TRBV12-3/TRBV12-4,TRBJ2-3,-,CASSLVGSFTDTQYF
TRBV5-1,TRBJ2-7,few,CASSLAGGAASYEQYF
TRBV5-6,TRBJ2-6,many,CASSLDGSSGANVLTF
TRBV7-9,TRBJ2-3,-,CASSDSLKGTQYF
TRBV12-3/TRBV12-4,TRBJ2-1,few,CASILGAGGRQFF
TRBV12-3/TRBV12-4,TRBJ2-5,many,CASSFNAKETQYF
TRBV19,TRBJ1-5,-,CASSFGGSHSNQPQHF
TRBV9,TRBJ2-3,-,CASSVSYSRSSTDTQYF
TRBV7-2,TRBJ2-7,-,CASGLVVGGPYYEQYF
TRBV6-4,TRBJ2-1,many,CASSALPTLANEQFF
TRBV5-1,TRBJ2-1,-,CASSPIQGAGGNEQFF
TRBV29-1,TRBJ2-6,few,CSALTPITGANVLTF
TRBV4-3,TRBJ2-6,few,CASSPGGANVLTF
TRBV7-2,TRBJ2-5,few,CASSLVSGSGETQYF
TRBV2,TRBJ2-5,-,CASSEAGVGETQYF
TRBV12-5,TRBJ2-2,few,CASGLVAGGRTGELFF
TRBV12-3/TRBV12-4,TRBJ2-7,many,CASSLEPYEQYF
TRBV20-1,TRBJ1-1,few,CSAAGQGANTEAFF
TRBV28,TRBJ2-3,-,CASKHKPTDTQYF
TRBV6-2/TRBV6-3,TRBJ2-7,many,CASSLREVHEQYF
TRBV9,TRBJ2-1,many,CASSPRGGLAASYNEQFF
TRBV7-3,TRBJ2-2,few,CASNRGIGRSGELFF
TRBV7-8,TRBJ2-1,-,CASSFSSSYNEQFF
TRBV12-3/TRBV12-4,TRBJ2-1,few,CASSADGGVYNEQFF